This T cell receptor (beta chain) stems from a study of quantifying T cell responses using KT2 cells. Study as a whole: Reverse transcription used primers in the TCR alpha and beta constant regions.

An oligo carrying a UMI was ligated to the cDNA 3' end. First-round PCR used roughly 4 cycles and beta primers RC1.1 and RC1.2 covering TRBC1 and TRBC2. TCRdb ran MiXCR on the UMI-ligation and nested PCR reads and lists one entry per CDR3 protein. The sample has about 41,000 distinct CDR3 sequences; approximately 17% are singletons. This clonotype was seen a handful of times. From germline, CDR1 is SGHAT and CDR2 FQNNGV. CDR3 size: 16 residues. The ends lost 5 bases at V and 10 bases at J; junction bases unmatched: 13. This clonotype originated in a human donor. V and J are TRBV11-2 and TRBJ2-1; TRBD2 matches 11 bases. The sequencing input was PBMCs spiked with cells of the T cell clone KT2. CDR3: CASSPRLAGSPREQFF. Here the CDR3 DNA reads TGTGCCAGCAGCCCGCGACTAGCGGGGTCCCCTAGGGAGCAGTTCTTC.